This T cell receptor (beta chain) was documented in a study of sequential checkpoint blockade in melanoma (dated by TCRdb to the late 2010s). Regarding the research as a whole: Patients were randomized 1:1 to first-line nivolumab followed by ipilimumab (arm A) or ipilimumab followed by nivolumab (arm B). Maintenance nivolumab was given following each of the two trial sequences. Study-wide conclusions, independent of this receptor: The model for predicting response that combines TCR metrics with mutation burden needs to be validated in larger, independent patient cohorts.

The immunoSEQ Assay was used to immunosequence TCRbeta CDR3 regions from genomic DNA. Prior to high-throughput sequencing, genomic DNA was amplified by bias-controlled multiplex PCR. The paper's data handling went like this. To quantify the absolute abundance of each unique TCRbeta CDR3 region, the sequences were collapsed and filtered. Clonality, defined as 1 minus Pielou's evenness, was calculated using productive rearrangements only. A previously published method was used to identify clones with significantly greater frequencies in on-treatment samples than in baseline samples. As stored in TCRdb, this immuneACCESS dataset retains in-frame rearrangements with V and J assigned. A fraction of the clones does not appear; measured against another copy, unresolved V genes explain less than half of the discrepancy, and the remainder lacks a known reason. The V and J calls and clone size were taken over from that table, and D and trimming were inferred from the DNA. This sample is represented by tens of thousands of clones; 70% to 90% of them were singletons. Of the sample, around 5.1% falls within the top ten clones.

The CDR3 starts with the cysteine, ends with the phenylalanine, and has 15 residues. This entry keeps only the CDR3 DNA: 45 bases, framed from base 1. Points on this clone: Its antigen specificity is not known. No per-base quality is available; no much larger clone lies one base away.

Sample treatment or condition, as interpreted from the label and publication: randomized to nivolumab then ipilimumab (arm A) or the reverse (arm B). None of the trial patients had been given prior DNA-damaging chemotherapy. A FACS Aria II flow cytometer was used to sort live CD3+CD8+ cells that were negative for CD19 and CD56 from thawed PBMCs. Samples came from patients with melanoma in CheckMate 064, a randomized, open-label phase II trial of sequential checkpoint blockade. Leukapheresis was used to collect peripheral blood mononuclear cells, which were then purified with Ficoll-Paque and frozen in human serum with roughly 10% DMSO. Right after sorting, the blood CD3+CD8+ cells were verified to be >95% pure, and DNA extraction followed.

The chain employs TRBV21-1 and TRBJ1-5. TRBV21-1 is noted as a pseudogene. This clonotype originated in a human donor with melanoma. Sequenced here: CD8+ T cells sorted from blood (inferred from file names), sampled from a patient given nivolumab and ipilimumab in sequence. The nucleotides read TGTGCCAGCAGCAAAGAGCTAGAGAAGAATCAGCCCCAGCATTTT. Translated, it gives CASSKELEKNQPQHF.